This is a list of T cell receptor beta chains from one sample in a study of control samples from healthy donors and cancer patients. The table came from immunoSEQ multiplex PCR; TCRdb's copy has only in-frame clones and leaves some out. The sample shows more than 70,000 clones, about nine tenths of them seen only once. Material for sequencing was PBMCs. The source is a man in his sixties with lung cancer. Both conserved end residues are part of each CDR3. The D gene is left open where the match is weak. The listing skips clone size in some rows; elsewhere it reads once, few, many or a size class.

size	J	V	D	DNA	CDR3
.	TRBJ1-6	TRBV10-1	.	TGCGCCGGGGTGGGGGGCTCCTATAATTCACCCCTCCACTTT	CAGVGGSYNSPLHF
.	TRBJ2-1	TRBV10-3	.	TGTGCCATCAGTGAGTCTTCCGCTCGGGAGAATGAGCAGTTCTTC	CAISESSARENEQFF
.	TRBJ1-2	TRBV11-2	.	TGTGCCAGCAGCTTATGGTACTATGGCTACACCTTC	CASSLWYYGYTF
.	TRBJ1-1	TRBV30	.	TGTGCCTGGAGTTTACAGGGAGTTAAGGGGAATGTCAAAGGGACTGAAGCTTTCTTT	CAWSLQGVKGNVKGTEAFF
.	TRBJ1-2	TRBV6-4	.	TGTGCCAGCAGTGAGCGAGGGGACCGCGGCTACACCTTC	CASSERGDRGYTF
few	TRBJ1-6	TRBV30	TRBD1	TGTGCCTGGAGTGAGGGACAGGGAGCCCCACCCCTCCACTTT	CAWSEGQGAPPLHF
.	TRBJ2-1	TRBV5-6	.	TGTGCCAGCAGCCTCCTAGGGGGGGGTTACAATGAGCAGTTCTTC	CASSLLGGGYNEQFF
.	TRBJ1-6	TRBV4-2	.	TGTGCCAGCAGCCAAGGGCAGGTAGGCTCACCCCTCCACTTT	CASSQGQVGSPLHF
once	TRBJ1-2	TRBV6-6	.	TGTGCCAGCGGCAAGTTGTGGGACTTGAGGAAGGGCTACACCTTC	CASGKLWDLRKGYTF
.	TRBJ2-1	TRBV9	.	TGTGCCAGCAGCCATGACTGGTCGAGATATGAGCAGTTCTTC	CASSHDWSRYEQFF
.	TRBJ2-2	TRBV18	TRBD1	TGTGCCAGCGGAACAGGGGGCGCGACCGGGGAGCTGTTTTTT	CASGTGGATGELFF
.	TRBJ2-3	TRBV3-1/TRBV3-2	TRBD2	TGTGCCAGCAGCCCCCGAGTAGCGGGGTCGGATACGCAGTATTTT	CASSPRVAGSDTQYF
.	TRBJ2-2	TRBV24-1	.	TGTGCCACCGGACCGGCGAACACCGGGGAGCTGTTTTTT	CATGPANTGELFF
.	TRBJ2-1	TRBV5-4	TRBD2	TGTGCCAGCAGCCTCGGGACTAGTGAGCAGTTCTTC	CASSLGTSEQFF